Shown below are 15 T cell receptor beta chains from a single sample sequenced in a study of blood T cell repertoires in COVID-19. Measured with immunoSEQ multiplex PCR; TCRdb has only the in-frame clones, and not every one. Of approximately 450,000 clones listed, 80% to 90% are singletons. Material: PBMCs or T cells enriched from blood (not recorded which). The source of these receptors is a man aged 25-40 years who had recovered from COVID-19.

This chain uses TRBV28 with TRBJ1-5, with D possibly matching TRBD1 (5 bases). CDR1 and CDR2 from the germline V gene are MDHEN and SYDVKM. This CDR3 contains 14 residues. With 8 bases removed from V and 1 base from J, the gap between germline ends came to 12 bases. Here the CDR3 DNA reads TGTGCCAGCCTGCTCTCAGGGAGCAATCAGCCCCAGCATTTT. The encoded protein is CASLLSGSNQPQHF.

The V gene is TRBV7-8, the J gene TRBJ1-5; possibly TRBD1 for D (5 bases). This CDR3 comprises 15 residues. Germline loops: CDR1 SGHVS, CDR2 FQNEAQ. V was trimmed by 5 bases and J by 4 bases, leaving 15 bases between them. The CDR3 loop is CASSKTEQSNQPQHF. CDR3 DNA sequence: TGTGCCAGCAGCAAGACAGAACAATCAAATCAGCCCCAGCATTTT.

V and J are TRBV11-2 and TRBJ2-3; TRBD2 might be the D (5 bases). V lost 0 bases, J lost 2 bases, and 15 bases lay in between. Germline lookup yields CDR1 SGHAT and CDR2 FQNNGV. This CDR3 spans 17 amino acids. CDR3 sequence (DNA): TGTGCCAGCAGCTTAGAACTCCTCGCGGGCACCACAGATACGCAGTATTTT. It is translated as CASSLELLAGTTDTQYF.

This clone appeared a single time. This chain uses TRBV28 with TRBJ2-7, with TRBD2 matching over 10 bases. This CDR3 has 15 residues. V lost 4 bases, J lost 3 bases, and 6 bases stayed unmatched. Germline CDR1 MDHEN, CDR2 SYDVKM. CDR3 sequence (DNA): TGTGCCAGCAGTTCCCCTAGCGGGAGTCTCTACGAGCAGTACTTC. It encodes CASSSPSGSLYEQYF.

V and J are TRBV19 and TRBJ1-5, with 10 bases lining up with TRBD1. J lost 4 bases, V lost 4 bases, and 7 bases had no gene match. The germline V gene has CDR1 LNHDA and CDR2 SQIVND (reference sequence). This CDR3 region has 16 residues. CDR3 bases: TGTGCCAGTAGTACCGGGACAGGGGCTCTAAATCAGCCCCAGCATTTT. Its translation is CASSTGTGALNQPQHF.

The chain uses TRBV7-7 and TRBJ2-1, with D possibly being TRBD2 (6 bases). The CDR3 spans 13 residues. Between the trimmed V and J ends, which lost 1 base and 6 bases, there was a span of 7 bases. Per germline, CDR1 SSHAT and CDR2 FNYEAQ (reference sequence). The CDR3 is CASSLDGGNEQFF. CDR3 nucleotide sequence: TGTGCCAGCAGCTTAGACGGGGGCAATGAGCAGTTCTTC. The complete variable domain, with remaining parts taken from reference TRBV7-7 and TRBJ2-1, reads GAGVSQSPRYKVTKRGQDVTLRCDPISSHATLYWYQQALGQGPEFLTYFNYEAQPDKSGLPSDRFSAERPEGSISTLTIQRTEQRDSAMYRCASSLDGGNEQFFGPGTRLTVL.

The chain employs TRBV19 and TRBJ2-5, with D perhaps TRBD1 (5 bases). Trimming stripped 4 bases from V and 4 bases from J, with 13 bases between. CDR1 is LNHDA and CDR2 is SQIVND in the germline V gene (reference sequence). The CDR3 contains 14 residues. In DNA, the CDR3 is TGTGCCAGTAGTACCCCCAGGGCTACAGAGACCCAGTACTTC. Protein product: CASSTPRATETQYF.

The table lists this clone with a count of one. The V call is TRBV6-6, the J call TRBJ1-2; D possibly corresponds to TRBD1 (6 bases). The V gene's germline CDR1 is MNHNY and CDR2 SVGAGI (reference sequence). V was clipped by 2 bases and J by 7 bases, with 17 bases between them. The CDR3 runs 15 residues. CDR3 in amino acids: CASSYAGARPVGYTF. Here the CDR3 DNA reads TGTGCCAGCAGTTACGCGGGGGCCCGACCAGTTGGCTACACCTTC.

The chain employs TRBV29-1 and TRBJ2-3, with TRBD2 matching 12 bases. The V segment lost 4 bases and the J segment 5 bases; nucleotides outside the gene matches: 7. CDR1 and CDR2 from the germline V gene are SQVTM and ANQGSEA. The CDR3 spans 15 residues. CDR3 sequence (DNA): TGCAGCGTTGTCTCTAGCGGGAGGGCAATAGATACGCAGTATTTT. Protein sequence: CSVVSSGRAIDTQYF.

The V and J genes are TRBV30 and TRBJ1-5; the D gene is possibly TRBD1 (5 bases). Trimming took off 2 bases at V and 4 bases at J, with 12 bases between the two ends. The CDR3 sequence is 14 residues long. Germline values: CDR1 GTSNPN, CDR2 SVGIG (reference sequence). The DNA of the CDR3 is TGTGCCTGGAGTTCCGGGACTCTTAATCAGCCCCAGCATTTT. Translated: CAWSSGTLNQPQHF. The complete variable domain, with remaining parts taken from reference TRBV30 and TRBJ1-5, reads SQTIHQWPATLVQPVGSPLSLECTVEGTSNPNLYWYRQAAGRGLQLLFYSVGIGQISSEVPQNLSASRPQDRQFILSSKKLLLSDSGFYLCAWSSGTLNQPQHFGDGTRLSIL.

The rearrangement uses TRBV10-3 and TRBJ2-2; tentative D call: TRBD2 (7 bases). Trimming left V 5 bases short and J 3 bases short, with 16 bases between. The CDR3 is 16 amino acids. Germline V CDR1 and CDR2: ENHRY, SYGVKD. CDR3 loop: CAISNGGGAYTGELFF. CDR3 in DNA: TGTGCCATCAGTAACGGAGGGGGGGCGTACACCGGGGAGCTGTTTTTT.

The chain employs TRBV27 and TRBJ2-3; maybe TRBD1 (6 bases). The CDR3 is made up of 13 amino acids. Germline loops: CDR1 MNHEY, CDR2 SMNVEV (reference sequence). The V end lost 7 bases, the J end lost 4 bases, and 12 bases lay between the germline ends. CDR3 amino acids: CASKRPGADTQYF. CDR3 coding DNA: TGTGCCAGCAAGCGGCCAGGGGCAGATACGCAGTATTTT.

The gene calls are TRBV28 and TRBJ1-5, with 8 bases fitting TRBD1. The length of the CDR3 is 15 residues. CDR1 is MDHEN, CDR2 SYDVKM, per germline. The ends lost 2 bases at V and 6 bases at J; junction bases unmatched: 6. CDR3: CASSLTGGATQPQHF. CDR3 nucleotide sequence: TGTGCCAGCAGTTTAACAGGGGGGGCTACTCAGCCCCAGCATTTT.

The chain is built from TRBV7-2 and TRBJ2-1; D unresolved. With 1 base removed from V and 5 bases from J, the gap between germline ends came to 9 bases. CDR1 is SGHTA and CDR2 is FQGNSA in the germline V gene. The CDR3 extends over 14 amino acids. CDR3 sequence (DNA): TGTGCCAGCAGCTTAGGGCAGGCCAACAATGAGCAGTTCTTC. Its translation: CASSLGQANNEQFF.

The chain combines TRBV5-1 with TRBJ2-5, with D possibly TRBD2 on 6 matching bases. The V gene's germline CDR1 is SGHRS and CDR2 YFSETQ. This CDR3 is built from 16 residues. V lost 3 bases and J lost 5, with 20 bases in between. As DNA, the CDR3 is TGCGCCAGCAGCTCGGGACTGGGGGAGGTTTACGAGACCCAGTACTTC. It is translated as CASSSGLGEVYETQYF.